These 32 T cell receptor beta chains share one sample of origin, sequenced in a study of regulatory T cells in long-lasting Graves disease. Time point meaning: newly diagnosed GD, antithyroid drugs for less than 3 months. Isolated PBMC RNA provided the starting material for the TCR library. Building of the TCR beta libraries involved iRepertoire HTBI primers and Arm-PCR of CDR3 regions. Each CDR3 protein gets one entry after TCRdb re-called the multiplex PCR reads with MiXCR. The sample holds more than 400,000 distinct CDR3 sequences, roughly 15% seen once. The same specimen was also included in a second study, on T cells in Graves' hyperthyroidism and ophthalmopathy.

The input for sequencing was peripheral blood mononuclear cells (PBMCs), taken at new diagnosis, from a patient treated with antithyroid drugs. These receptors all stem from a woman aged 30 to 39 with Graves disease.

This clonotype was found a few times. The chain employs TRBV10-1 and TRBJ1-3; perhaps TRBD1 as D (6 bases). Trimming left V 7 bases short and J 0 bases short, with 13 bases between. Germline V CDR1 and CDR2: WNHNN, SYGVQD (reference sequence). The CDR3 spans 15 residues. The CDR3: CASTLGDISGNTIYF. The CDR3 nucleotides are TGCGCCAGCACCTTAGGGGACATCTCTGGAAACACCATATATTTT.

The rearrangement uses TRBV5-4 and TRBJ2-7; 13 nucleotides agree with TRBD2. Germline V CDR1 and CDR2: SGHNT, YYREEE (reference sequence). The CDR3 length is 15 residues. The V gene end was trimmed by 3 bases and the J gene end by 2 bases; junction bases not matched to a gene: 2. Written as DNA, the CDR3 is TGTGCCAGCAGCTCCGGGACTAGCGGGGCCTACGAGCAGTACTTC. The encoded protein is CASSSGTSGAYEQYF.

The V and J genes are TRBV4-1 and TRBJ1-3; D gene unclear. The CDR3 is 13 residues long. With 0 bases removed from V and 6 bases from J, the gap between germline ends came to 6 bases. Germline loops: CDR1 MGHRA, CDR2 YSYEKL. The CDR3 DNA follows: TGCGCCAGCAGCCAAGATCAAAAAAACACCATATATTTT. Its translation: CASSQDQKNTIYF.

The table lists this clonotype with many counts. The genes are TRBV11-1 and TRBJ2-1; no reliable D call. This CDR3 is built from 14 residues. From germline, CDR1 is SGHAT and CDR2 FQDESV (reference sequence). Trimming removed 0 bases from V and 10 bases from J, with 13 bases in between. The CDR3 protein is CASSLASANMEQFF. The CDR3 bases are TGTGCCAGCAGCTTAGCGTCCGCAAACATGGAGCAGTTCTTC.

The chain joins TRBV9 to TRBJ2-1; D unclear. V was trimmed by 4 bases and J by 0 bases, leaving 17 bases between them. The V gene's germline CDR1 is SGDLS and CDR2 YYNGEE. The CDR3 length is 17 residues. The CDR3 reads CASSISGTPSSYNEQFF. DNA of the CDR3: TGTGCCAGCAGCATCTCCGGTACTCCGAGCTCCTACAATGAGCAGTTCTTC.

This clonotype was seen only a few times. The rearrangement joins TRBV7-2 to TRBJ2-7; D is tentatively TRBD1 or TRBD2 (5 bases each). The CDR3 covers 14 residues. Germline CDR1 SGHTA, CDR2 FQGNSA. The germline V and J ends were trimmed by 3 bases and 6 bases, with 15 bases remaining between them. CDR3 protein: CASSFRGRGPEQYF. Written as DNA, the CDR3 is TGTGCCAGCAGCTTCCGAGGTAGGGGACCCGAGCAGTACTTC.

At least ten counts were recorded for this clonotype. The chain recombines TRBV5-1 with TRBJ2-1; D could derive from TRBD1 or TRBD2 (5 bases each). Trimming removed 3 bases at V and 7 bases at J, with 20 bases between. Germline V gene lookup returns CDR1 SGHRS and CDR2 YFSETQ. The CDR3 runs to 16 residues. In nucleotides, the CDR3 is TGCGCCAGCAGCTCGGAAGGGACGGGGATGTTGAATGAGCAGTTCTTC. It specifies CASSSEGTGMLNEQFF.

This clonotype was observed many times. This sequence joins TRBV5-1 and TRBJ2-1; TRBD2 agrees at 14 bases. Trimming cost V 3 bases and J 9 bases; bases outside gene matches: 11. The CDR3 is made up of 17 amino acids. CDR1 and CDR2 (germline): SGHRS, YFSETQ. The CDR3 loop reads CASSSSEGLAGDGEQFF. The CDR3 DNA follows: TGCGCCAGCAGCTCTTCCGAGGGACTAGCGGGAGACGGTGAGCAGTTCTTC.

A few counts support this clonotype. The V call is TRBV5-5, the J call TRBJ2-7, with D unclear. The CDR3 runs 15 residues. Trimming removed 6 bases from V and 2 bases from J, with 18 bases in between. The V gene's germline CDR1 is SGHKS and CDR2 YYEKEE (reference sequence). The chain's CDR3 is CASTLRFGRTYEQYF. In DNA, the CDR3 is TGTGCCAGCACCCTTAGGTTTGGCAGAACCTACGAGCAGTACTTC.

J is TRBJ2-1 and V is TRBV20-1; 10 bases match TRBD2. The ends lost 7 bases at V and 3 bases at J; junction bases unmatched: 0. Germline V gene data show CDR1 as DFQATT and CDR2 as SNEGSKA (reference sequence). This CDR3 region has 12 residues. This CDR3 reads CSGLAGYNEQFF. The CDR3 nucleotides read TGCAGTGGACTAGCGGGCTACAATGAGCAGTTCTTC.

This clonotype was detected many times. The genes are TRBV5-1 and TRBJ2-7, with 8 nucleotides matching TRBD1. Germline V gene sequence: CDR1 SGHRS, CDR2 YFSETQ. The CDR3 contains 14 residues. V lost 4 bases to trimming and J lost 2 bases; unmatched junction nucleotides: 5. Written as DNA, the CDR3 is TGCGCCAGCAGCCAGTGGACAGGGACCTACGAGCAGTACTTC. Translated, it gives CASSQWTGTYEQYF.

This clonotype was counted ten times or more. The chain recombines TRBV7-2 with TRBJ2-7, with D maybe TRBD1 (6 bases). Trimming took 7 bases from V and 5 from J, leaving 18 bases between them. CDR3 size: 14 residues. The germline V gene has CDR1 SGHTA and CDR2 FQGNSA. CDR3 loop: CASIPQGSRDEQYF. CDR3 in DNA: TGTGCCAGCATCCCACAGGGCTCTAGGGACGAGCAGTACTTC.

This clonotype was counted at least ten times. V and J are TRBV6-1 and TRBJ2-7, with 8 nucleotides matching TRBD2. Looked up from germline, CDR1 is MNHNS and CDR2 is SASEGT. This CDR3 contains 14 residues. With 6 bases clipped from V and 5 bases from J, the junction kept 9 bases outside the gene matches. CDR3 amino acids: CASSPGAGGHEQYF. CDR3 DNA: TGTGCCAGCAGCCCGGGGGCGGGAGGTCACGAGCAGTACTTC.

The chain joins TRBV20-1 to TRBJ2-1; no definite D call. Germline V gene data show CDR1 as DFQATT and CDR2 as SNEGSKA (reference sequence). The CDR3 covers 14 residues. V lost 2 bases and J 7 bases, leaving 15 bases between the germline ends. CDR3 loop: CSARPQEYRNEQFF. CDR3 nucleotides: TGCAGTGCTAGACCCCAGGAGTACCGGAATGAGCAGTTCTTC.

This clonotype was detected many times. The V call is TRBV28, the J call TRBJ2-7; TRBD1 agrees at 8 bases. The CDR3 totals 16 residues. V lost 6 bases and J lost 6; bases outside the gene matches: 16. The germline V gene encodes CDR1 MDHEN and CDR2 SYDVKM. The CDR3 here is CASRTPDETGDAEQYF. CDR3 DNA sequence: TGTGCCAGCAGGACGCCAGATGAGACAGGGGACGCCGAGCAGTACTTC.

Comment on this clonotype: It may be a read error: a sequence one base away is much more abundant. The V and J genes are TRBV30 and TRBJ2-1; no clear D. This CDR3 is 11 amino acids long. The germline gives CDR1 GTSNPN, CDR2 SVGIG (reference sequence). Between the trimmed V and J ends, which lost 5 bases and 10 bases, there was a span of 12 bases. In DNA form, the CDR3 reads TGTGCCTGGGCGTCGTTCTACGAGCAGTTCTTC. Its protein product is CAWASFYEQFF.

This clonotype was picked up many times. V and J are TRBV12-3 or TRBV12-4 and TRBJ2-1, with 11 bases aligning to TRBD1. The CDR3 spans 14 residues. V dropped 6 bases and J dropped 9; count of bases not matched to a gene: 7. The CDR3 DNA reads TGTGCCAGCAGACCGGGACAGGGGGGGCGTGAGCAGTTCTTC. Translated: CASRPGQGGREQFF.

Notes on this clonotype: Possible read error: a much larger clone is one base away. The chain links TRBV5-6 to TRBJ2-1, with D perhaps matching TRBD1 (5 bases). This CDR3 has 16 residues. V dropped 2 bases and J dropped 6 bases, with 18 bases sitting between them. Germline V gene lookup returns CDR1 SGHDT and CDR2 YYEEEE. The CDR3 spells CASSFERGFSSNEQFF. The DNA for the CDR3 is TGTGCCAGCAGCTTTGAAAGGGGATTCTCTTCCAATGAGCAGTTCTTC.

This clonotype occurred a few times. The junction departs from germline at one end; a sequencing error may be responsible. The CDR3 loop is CASRDLAGAHF. In DNA form, the CDR3 reads TGTGCCAGCAGGGATCTAGCGGGGGCACACTTC. The rearrangement joins TRBV27 to TRBJ2-7, with TRBD2 matching over 10 bases. Germline CDR1 and CDR2: MNHEY and SMNVEV (reference sequence). The CDR3 is 11 amino acids.

This clonotype has just a few counts. The rearrangement joins TRBV19 to TRBJ1-1; D is unresolved. The CDR3 sequence is 13 residues long. CDR1 and CDR2 (germline): LNHDA, SQIVND (reference sequence). The V end lost 0 bases, the J end lost 6 bases, and 8 bases lay between the germline ends. The CDR3 DNA reads TGTGCCAGTAGTATAGATTCCTCCCCTGAAGCTTTCTTT. Its translation is CASSIDSSPEAFF.

The gene calls are TRBV7-2 and TRBJ2-7; D might be TRBD2 (5 bases). The CDR3 loop spans 15 amino acids. Germline-derived CDR1 and CDR2 are SGHTA and FQGNSA. V shed 1 base and J shed 2 bases, with 12 bases lying between them. The CDR3 is CASSLDTSGAYEQYF. The CDR3 DNA reads TGTGCCAGCAGCTTAGATACTAGTGGGGCCTACGAGCAGTACTTC.

At least ten counts were recorded for this clonotype. The chain uses TRBV30 and TRBJ1-1; unclear D gene. The CDR3 length is 13 residues. V was clipped by 3 bases and J by 0 bases, with 8 bases between them. Germline loops: CDR1 GTSNPN, CDR2 SVGIG (reference sequence). CDR3 loop: CAWRITMNTEAFF. The DNA of the CDR3 is TGTGCCTGGAGGATAACTATGAACACTGAAGCTTTCTTT. The entire variable domain, with the rest obtained from reference TRBV30 and TRBJ1-1, is as follows: SQTIHQWPATLVQPVGSPLSLECTVEGTSNPNLYWYRQAAGRGLQLLFYSVGIGQISSEVPQNLSASRPQDRQFILSSKKLLLSDSGFYLCAWRITMNTEAFFGQGTRLTVV.

This clonotype was observed once. One base away lies a much larger clone, so this may be a sequencing read error. No conserved phenylalanine or tryptophan ends this CDR3, so it is likely a read error. The chain joins TRBV18 to TRBJ2-5, with 7 positions matching TRBD2. J was trimmed by 6 bases and V by 3 bases; bases with no gene match: 4. This CDR3 contains 13 residues. From germline, CDR1 is KGHSH and CDR2 LQKENI. CDR3 sequence reads: CASSPGGTKTQYL. CDR3 in DNA: TGTGCCAGCTCACCGGGGGGGACGAAGACCCAGTACCTC.

This rearrangement joins TRBV4-3 to TRBJ2-3; the D is unclear. Germline V gene sequence: CDR1 LGHNA, CDR2 YSLEER. The length of the CDR3 is 16 residues. Trimming removed 0 bases from V and 2 bases from J, with 12 bases in between. The CDR3 loop reads CASSQDLGSTTDTQYF. As DNA, the CDR3 is TGCGCCAGCAGCCAAGACCTCGGGTCTACCACAGATACGCAGTATTTT.

This clonotype was seen at least ten times. The chain links TRBV7-2 to TRBJ2-1, with TRBD2 matching over 7 bases. Germline CDR1 reads SGHTA; CDR2 reads FQGNSA. This CDR3 spans 14 amino acids. V lost 2 bases and J lost 10; bases outside the gene matches: 8. The CDR3 DNA sequence: TGTGCCAGCAGCTTACAGGTGGGAGGGACCGAGCAGTTCTTC. It encodes CASSLQVGGTEQFF.

As regards this clonotype: This probably arose from a read error, given a far larger clone one base away. The J gene is TRBJ1-2, the V gene TRBV7-2; no clear D. Per germline, CDR1 SGHTA and CDR2 FQGNSA. CDR3 length: 13 amino acids. V gave up 6 bases and J gave up 4 bases, with 12 bases separating them. CDR3 sequence (DNA): TGTGCCAGCAGTCAGGCGTCCGTCTATGGCTACACCTTC. It is translated as CASSQASVYGYTF.

Ten or more counts support this clonotype. The chain combines TRBV29-1 with TRBJ1-1, with D uncertain. With 3 bases removed from V and 2 bases from J, the gap between germline ends came to 10 bases. The CDR3 sequence is 13 residues long. CDR1 SQVTM and CDR2 ANQGSEA come from the germline V gene. CDR3 residues: CSVEPNQNTEAFF. DNA of the CDR3: TGCAGCGTTGAGCCCAACCAAAACACTGAAGCTTTCTTT. Filled out from reference TRBV29-1 and TRBJ1-1, the complete variable domain reads SAVISQKPSRDICQRGTSLTIQCQVDSQVTMMFWYRQQPGQSLTLIATANQGSEATYESGFVIDKFPISRPNLTFSTLTVSNMSPEDSSIYLCSVEPNQNTEAFFGQGTRLTVV.

This chain uses TRBV10-3 with TRBJ2-7; maybe TRBD2 (6 bases). Germline-derived CDR1 and CDR2 are ENHRY and SYGVKD. V was shortened by 10 bases and J by 7 bases, with 20 bases between the two germline ends. The CDR3 spans 13 residues. Here the CDR3 DNA reads TGTGCCACAACTTCTCGGAGGGCTGGGGAGCAGTACTTC. Translating it yields CATTSRRAGEQYF.

There are many counts of this clonotype. This chain joins TRBV6-1 and TRBJ1-2, with TRBD1 matching 9 bases. CDR1 and CDR2 from the germline V gene are MNHNS and SASEGT. The CDR3 spans 15 residues. J lost 7 bases, V lost 5 bases, and 11 bases had no gene match. CDR3 nucleotides: TGTGCCAGCAGTCCAAACAGGGGGCTATCGGGTGGCTACACCTTC. Amino acids: CASSPNRGLSGGYTF.

This clonotype was counted at least ten times. The DNA for the CDR3 is TGTGCCAGCAGTTATTTGGATGGAGATGAGCAGTTCTTC. It encodes CASSYLDGDEQFF. The rearrangement uses TRBV6-2 or TRBV6-3 and TRBJ2-1; D uncertain. CDR1 and CDR2 (germline): MNHEY, SVGEGT. CDR3 size: 13 residues. Trimming cost V 3 bases and J 8 bases, with 11 bases left between them.

The table lists this clonotype with a few counts. The rearrangement joins TRBV20-1 to TRBJ2-1, with 11 bases fitting TRBD2. V was clipped by 6 bases and J by 0 bases; unmatched bases: 10. The CDR3 is made up of 17 amino acids. The germline CDR1 and CDR2 sequences are DFQATT and SNEGSKA (reference sequence). The CDR3 DNA sequence: TGCAGTGCCCCACCGGGACTAGCGGTAAGCTCCTACAATGAGCAGTTCTTC. Protein product: CSAPPGLAVSSYNEQFF.

This clonotype was seen repeatedly, ten times or more. This chain uses TRBV12-3 or TRBV12-4 with TRBJ2-5; tentative D call: TRBD2 (6 bases). CDR3 size: 15 residues. V lost 7 bases, J lost 5 bases, and 20 bases lay in between. The CDR3, as DNA: TGTGCCAGCACCCTCGGGCAGGGAGGTGGTGAGACCCAGTACTTC. Residues: CASTLGQGGGETQYF.